This T cell receptor beta chain was obtained from a study of shared clonotypes between healthy human individuals (dated by TCRdb to the early 2020s). A note on the overall study: The cohort included a few men and two women between 18 and 49 years of age. Per donor, three plates each were used for CD4 naive and CD4 memory, two for CD8 naive, and one for CD8 memory. To estimate repertoire size and how much clonotype sharing occurs between individuals, the study deeply sequenced the blood TCR repertoires of about five healthy adults. To increase sequencing depth and limit assay-specific biases, different laboratories used diverse techniques to prepare libraries and sequence TCR repertoires. Per donor, leukapheresis produced somewhere between about 0.9 and 9 billion PBMCs. General findings and caveats noted by the study authors: Across several donors, 5% to 6% of naive CD4, around 3.5% of naive CD8, roughly 2.2% of memory CD4, and over 0.35% of memory CD8 clonotypes were shared. Only blood was sampled, and tissue TCR repertoires likely differ from those in blood. Larger estimated clonotype richness was generally found for naive subsets than for memory subsets. Even with the large sequencing depth, rarefaction of the sorted-subset datasets indicated that sequencing was incomplete. Clonotypes shared by all four sorted-subset donors showed higher generation probabilities than non-shared clonotypes. The small number of donors limited the genetic and exposure-history diversity represented. Pairwise subsampling led to the expectation that sequencing depth would affect the degree of clonotype sharing among donors.

Worth noting for this clone: Its antigen specificity is not known. No base quality values were provided; no much bigger clone lies one nucleotide off.

The CDR3, from cysteine to phenylalanine, totals 13 residues. Left in the record is the CDR3 DNA by itself, 39 bases read in frame from the first base. Using the deep immunoSEQ assay, multiplex PCR amplified TCR CDR3 regions from genomic DNA. Extracted genomic DNA from each cell subset was distributed evenly across all wells of several immunoSEQ 96-well plates, and each plate was treated as a replicate. For sorted subsets, around 0.2 ug of genomic DNA, equivalent to 25,000 to 30,000 T cell genomes, went into each replicate PCR. The purified libraries were quantified using a Qubit 3.0 fluorometer, sized with a Bioanalyzer 2100, and then quantified again using the KAPA Library Quantification kit. Every immunoSEQ 96-well plate was sequenced on a separate single-read 150-cycle Illumina NextSeq 550 flow cell. The original pipeline was this. Because the immunoSEQ output included only junctional sequences and no quality scores, the filtering could not be the same as the filtering used for full-length reads. To assign V/J genes and CDR3, sequences were annotated against IMGT germline references using PyIR, a Python wrapper for IgBLAST v1.9. Any read was removed if the V/J assignment was weak (E-value above 1e-6), the CDR3 was missing, or the read contained stop codons, out-of-frame junctions, or ambiguous translated residues. V3J clonotypes were defined by identical inferred V gene, J gene, and CDR3 amino acid sequence. Percentage overlap between repertoires was computed as shared unique clonotypes divided by the size of the smaller repertoire. Repertoire richness was assessed with RTK rarefaction, the Chao1 estimator, and Recon v2.1 estimates of unobserved clonotypes. Generation probabilities for all TCRbeta clonotypes obtained by the gDNA method from a few donors were computed using OLGA. Drawn from immuneACCESS, this table holds only the in-frame rearrangements with V and J called that TCRdb kept. Clones are partly lost; checked studies trace under half to an unresolved V gene and leave the rest unexplained. The D gene and trimming were derived from the DNA, and the V and J assignments and clone size from that table. Present in this sample are roughly 400,000 clones, about 96% of which were seen just once. About 0.32% of the sample lies in the top ten.

Donors were healthy HIV-negative adults with no recently reported acute infections or vaccinations. Only Caucasian adults living in Nashville, Tennessee, USA were represented among the donors. CD8 memory samples combined magnetically selected CD45RO+ cells with CCR7-negative CD45RA+ effector memory (TemRA) cells. Blood was obtained by leukapheresis, after which PBMCs were separated by Ficoll-Histopaque density gradient centrifugation and cryopreserved in liquid nitrogen vapor phase. Analytical flow cytometry was used to check the purity and quantity of every magnetically sorted T cell population. Each sorted fraction had its genomic DNA isolated and then quantified by UV absorbance on a Nanodrop 2000c.

The chain uses TRBV21-1 and TRBJ2-7; whether TRBD1, the table's D call, matches the DNA was not checked. TRBV21-1 is marked as a pseudogene. The sequence was collected from a man younger than 40 in good health. Material for sequencing was memory CD8+ T cells sorted from blood. Explained via the paper, the cell subset or site label denotes: CD45RO+ cells pooled with CCR7-negative TemRA cells. The CDR3 sequence is CASTPGQGKEQYF. The bases read TGTGCCAGCACCCCGGGACAGGGTAAAGAGCAGTACTTC.